This TCR beta chain was documented in a study of T cells in Graves' hyperthyroidism and ophthalmopathy. RNA transcripts gave rise to amplified TCR beta CDR3 regions. A set of HTBI primers served as the primers for a first-round RT-PCR of the TCR CDR3. One entry per CDR3 protein, called by TCRdb with MiXCR from the multiplex PCR reads. The sample carries around 350,000 distinct CDR3 sequences, about 15% recorded once. This clonotype was observed a handful of times. The receptor was isolated from a woman in her thirties with Graves' hyperthyroidism that later progressed to Graves' ophthalmopathy. Sequenced: blood.

CDR3 in DNA: TGTGCCAGTAGTATACTTGGACTAGCGGTCTCGTATGAGCAGTTCTTC. Its protein is CASSILGLAVSYEQFF. The chain couples TRBV19 to TRBJ2-1; TRBD2 matches 10 bases. In germline, CDR1 is LNHDA, CDR2 SQIVND (reference sequence). The CDR3 has 16 residues. V lost 2 bases, J lost 8 bases, and 9 bases stayed unmatched.